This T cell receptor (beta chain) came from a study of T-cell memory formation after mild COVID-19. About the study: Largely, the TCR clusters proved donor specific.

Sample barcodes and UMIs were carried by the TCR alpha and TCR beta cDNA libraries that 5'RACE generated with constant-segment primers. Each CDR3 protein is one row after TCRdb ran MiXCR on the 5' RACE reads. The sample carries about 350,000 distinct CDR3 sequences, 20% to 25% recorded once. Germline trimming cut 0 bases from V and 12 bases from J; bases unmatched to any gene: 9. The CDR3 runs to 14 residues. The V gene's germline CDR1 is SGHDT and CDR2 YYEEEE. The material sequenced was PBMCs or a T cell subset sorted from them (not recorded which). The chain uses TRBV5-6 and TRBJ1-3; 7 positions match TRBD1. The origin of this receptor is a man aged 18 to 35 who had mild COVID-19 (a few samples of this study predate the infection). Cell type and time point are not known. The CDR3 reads CASSLAPTGFVIYF. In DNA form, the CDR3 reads TGTGCCAGCAGCTTGGCCCCGACAGGGTTCGTCATATATTTT.